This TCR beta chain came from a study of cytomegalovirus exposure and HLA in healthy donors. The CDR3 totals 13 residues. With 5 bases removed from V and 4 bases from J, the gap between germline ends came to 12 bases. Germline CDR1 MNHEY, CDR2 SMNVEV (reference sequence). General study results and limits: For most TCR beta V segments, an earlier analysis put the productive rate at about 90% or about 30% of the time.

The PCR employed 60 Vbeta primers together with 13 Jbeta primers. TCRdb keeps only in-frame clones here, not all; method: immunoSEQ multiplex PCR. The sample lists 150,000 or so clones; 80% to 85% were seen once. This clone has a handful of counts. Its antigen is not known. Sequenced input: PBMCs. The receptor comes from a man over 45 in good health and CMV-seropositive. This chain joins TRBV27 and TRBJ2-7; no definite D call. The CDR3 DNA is TGTGCCAGCAGTCTTTCCCCAACTTACGAGCAGTACTTC. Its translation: CASSLSPTYEQYF.